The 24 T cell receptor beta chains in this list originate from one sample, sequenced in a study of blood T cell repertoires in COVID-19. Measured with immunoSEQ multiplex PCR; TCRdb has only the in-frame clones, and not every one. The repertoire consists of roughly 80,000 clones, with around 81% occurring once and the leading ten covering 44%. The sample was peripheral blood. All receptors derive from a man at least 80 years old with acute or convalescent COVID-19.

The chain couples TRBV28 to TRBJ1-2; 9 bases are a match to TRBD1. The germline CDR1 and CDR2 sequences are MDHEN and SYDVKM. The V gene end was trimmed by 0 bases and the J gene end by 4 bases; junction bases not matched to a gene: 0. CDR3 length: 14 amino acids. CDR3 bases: TGTGCCAGCAGTTTATGGACAGGGGGCTATGGCTACACCTTC. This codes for CASSLWTGGYGYTF.

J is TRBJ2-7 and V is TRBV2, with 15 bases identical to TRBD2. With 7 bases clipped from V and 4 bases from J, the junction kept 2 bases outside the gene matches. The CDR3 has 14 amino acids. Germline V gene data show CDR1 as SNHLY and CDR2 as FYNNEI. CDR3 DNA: TGTGCCAGCAAGGGGACTAGCGGGAGGTACGAGCAGTACTTC. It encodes CASKGTSGRYEQYF.

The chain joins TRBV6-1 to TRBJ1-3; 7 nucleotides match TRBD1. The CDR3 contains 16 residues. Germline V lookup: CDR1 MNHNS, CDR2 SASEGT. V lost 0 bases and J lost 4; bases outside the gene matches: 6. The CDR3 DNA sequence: TGTGCCAGCAGTGAAGCACAGGGGTTCACCGGAAACACCATATATTTT. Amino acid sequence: CASSEAQGFTGNTIYF.

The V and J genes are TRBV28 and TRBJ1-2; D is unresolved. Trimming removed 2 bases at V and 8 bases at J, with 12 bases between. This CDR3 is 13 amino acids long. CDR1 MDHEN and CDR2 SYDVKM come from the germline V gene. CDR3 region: CASSLGELEGYTF. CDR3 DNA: TGTGCCAGCAGTTTAGGGGAGTTGGAAGGCTACACCTTC.

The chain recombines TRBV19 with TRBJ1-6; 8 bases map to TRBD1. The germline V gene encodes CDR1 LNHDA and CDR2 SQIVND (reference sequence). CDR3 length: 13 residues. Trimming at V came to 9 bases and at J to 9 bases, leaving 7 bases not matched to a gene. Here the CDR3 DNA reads TGTGCCAGCGGACAGGGTCTTTCTTCACCCCTCCACTTT. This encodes CASGQGLSSPLHF.

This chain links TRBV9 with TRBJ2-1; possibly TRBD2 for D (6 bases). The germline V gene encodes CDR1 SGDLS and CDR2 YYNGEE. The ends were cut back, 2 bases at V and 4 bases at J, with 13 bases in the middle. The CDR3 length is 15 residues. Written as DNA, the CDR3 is TGTGCCAGCAGCGTGGGTGGGAGGACATACAATGAGCAGTTCTTC. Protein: CASSVGGRTYNEQFF.

Written as DNA, the CDR3 is TGTGCCAGCAGCCTTATGGGGACAGCGGGCACCGGGGAGCTGTTTTTT. Its translation is CASSLMGTAGTGELFF. The chain employs TRBV7-2 and TRBJ2-2; TRBD1 might be the D (7 bases). The CDR3 length is 16 residues. Per germline, CDR1 SGHTA and CDR2 FQGNSA. The germline V and J ends were trimmed by 5 bases and 4 bases, with 17 bases remaining between them.

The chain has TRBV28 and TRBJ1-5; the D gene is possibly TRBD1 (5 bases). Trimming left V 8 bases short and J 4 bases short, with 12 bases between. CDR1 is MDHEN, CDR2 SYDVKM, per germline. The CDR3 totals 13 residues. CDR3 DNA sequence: TGTGCCAGCGGCGGGGCCGTGAATCAGCCCCAGCATTTT. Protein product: CASGGAVNQPQHF.

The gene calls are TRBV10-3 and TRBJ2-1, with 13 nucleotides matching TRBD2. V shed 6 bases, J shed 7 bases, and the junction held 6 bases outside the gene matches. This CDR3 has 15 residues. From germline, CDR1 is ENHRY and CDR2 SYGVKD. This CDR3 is CAIRGGLAGLNEQFF. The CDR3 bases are TGTGCCATCAGGGGGGGACTAGCGGGACTAAATGAGCAGTTCTTC.

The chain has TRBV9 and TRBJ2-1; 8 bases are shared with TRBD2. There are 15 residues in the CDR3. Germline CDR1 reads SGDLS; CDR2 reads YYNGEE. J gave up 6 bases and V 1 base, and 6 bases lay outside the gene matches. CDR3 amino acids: CASSVRPSGSNEQFF. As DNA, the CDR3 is TGTGCCAGCAGCGTACGTCCCAGCGGGAGCAATGAGCAGTTCTTC.

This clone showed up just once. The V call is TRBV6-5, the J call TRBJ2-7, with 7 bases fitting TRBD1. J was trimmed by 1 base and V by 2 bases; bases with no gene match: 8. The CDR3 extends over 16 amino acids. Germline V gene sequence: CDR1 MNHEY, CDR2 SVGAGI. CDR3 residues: CASSYARGSASYEQYF. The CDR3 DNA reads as TGTGCCAGCAGTTACGCCAGGGGGTCAGCGTCCTACGAGCAGTACTTC.

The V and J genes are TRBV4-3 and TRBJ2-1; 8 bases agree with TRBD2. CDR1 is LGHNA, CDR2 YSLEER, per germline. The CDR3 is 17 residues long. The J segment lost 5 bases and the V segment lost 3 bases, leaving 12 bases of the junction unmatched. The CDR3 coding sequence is TGCGCCAGCAGCCAGGCCCCAAGCGGGAGTTTCAACAATGAGCAGTTCTTC. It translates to CASSQAPSGSFNNEQFF.

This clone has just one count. CDR3 sequence (DNA): TGTGCCTGGAGTGCGGGACTAGCGGGCACATTAGCCAAAAACATTCAGTACTTC. It is translated as CAWSAGLAGTLAKNIQYF. The chain combines TRBV30 with TRBJ2-4, with 12 bases aligning to TRBD2. Germline CDR1 is GTSNPN and CDR2 is SVGIG (reference sequence). J was trimmed by 0 bases and V by 1 base; bases with no gene match: 7. The CDR3 spans 18 residues.

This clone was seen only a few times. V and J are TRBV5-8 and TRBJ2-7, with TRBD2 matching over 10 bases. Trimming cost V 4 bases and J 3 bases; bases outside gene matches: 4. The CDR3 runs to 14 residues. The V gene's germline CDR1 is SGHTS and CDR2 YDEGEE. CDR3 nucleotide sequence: TGTGCCAGCAGCCAACTAGCGGGAAACTACGAGCAGTACTTC. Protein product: CASSQLAGNYEQYF.

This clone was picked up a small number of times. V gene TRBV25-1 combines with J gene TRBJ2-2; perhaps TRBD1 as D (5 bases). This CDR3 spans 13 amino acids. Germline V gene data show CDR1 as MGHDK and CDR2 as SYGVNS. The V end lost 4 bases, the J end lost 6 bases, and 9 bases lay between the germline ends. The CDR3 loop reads CASSGIGAGELFF. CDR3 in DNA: TGTGCCAGCAGTGGTATAGGGGCCGGGGAGCTGTTTTTT.

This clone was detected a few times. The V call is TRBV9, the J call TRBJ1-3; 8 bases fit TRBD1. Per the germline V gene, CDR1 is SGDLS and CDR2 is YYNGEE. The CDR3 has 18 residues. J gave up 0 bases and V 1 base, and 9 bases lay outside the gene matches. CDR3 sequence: CASSVLPGGFSSGNTIYF. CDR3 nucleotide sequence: TGTGCCAGCAGCGTACTCCCAGGGGGCTTCAGCTCTGGAAACACCATATATTTT.

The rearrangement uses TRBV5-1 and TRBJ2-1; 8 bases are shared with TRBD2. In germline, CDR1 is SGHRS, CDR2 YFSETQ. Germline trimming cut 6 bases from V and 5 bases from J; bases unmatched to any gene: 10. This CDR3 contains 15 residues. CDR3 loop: CASTIARAGDNEQFF. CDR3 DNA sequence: TGCGCCAGCACCATAGCCCGAGCGGGAGACAATGAGCAGTTCTTC.

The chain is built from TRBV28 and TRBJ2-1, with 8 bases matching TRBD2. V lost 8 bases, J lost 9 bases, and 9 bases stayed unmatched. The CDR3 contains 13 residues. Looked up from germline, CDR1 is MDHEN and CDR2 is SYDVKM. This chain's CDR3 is CASWAGLGGEQFF. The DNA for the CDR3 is TGTGCCAGCTGGGCGGGACTAGGGGGTGAGCAGTTCTTC. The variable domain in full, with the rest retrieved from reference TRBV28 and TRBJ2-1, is DVKVTQSSRYLVKRTGEKVFLECVQDMDHENMFWYRQDPGLGLRLIYFSYDVKMKEKGDIPEGYSVSREKKERFSLILESASTNQTSMYLCASWAGLGGEQFFGPGTRLTVL.

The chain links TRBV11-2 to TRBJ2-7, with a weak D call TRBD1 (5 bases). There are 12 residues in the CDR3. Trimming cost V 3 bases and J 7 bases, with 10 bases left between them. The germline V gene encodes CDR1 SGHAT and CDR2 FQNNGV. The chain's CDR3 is CASSLGRVEQYF. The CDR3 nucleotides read TGTGCCAGCAGCTTGGGCAGGGTTGAGCAGTACTTC.

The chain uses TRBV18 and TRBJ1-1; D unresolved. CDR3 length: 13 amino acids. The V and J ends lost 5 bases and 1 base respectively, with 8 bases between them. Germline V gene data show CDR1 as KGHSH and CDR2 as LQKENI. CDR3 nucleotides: TGTGCCAGCTCAGGCGGCCAGAACACTGAAGCTTTCTTT. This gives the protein CASSGGQNTEAFF.

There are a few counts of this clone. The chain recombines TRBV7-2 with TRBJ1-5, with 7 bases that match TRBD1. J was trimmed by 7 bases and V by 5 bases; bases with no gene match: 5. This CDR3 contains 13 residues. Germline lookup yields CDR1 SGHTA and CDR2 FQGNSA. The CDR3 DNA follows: TGTGCCAGCAGCCCCCGGACAGGCCAGCCCCAGCATTTT. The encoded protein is CASSPRTGQPQHF.

Here the CDR3 reads CASSFTSGRAADTQYF. Written as DNA, the CDR3 is TGTGCCAGCAGTTTTACTAGCGGGAGGGCCGCAGATACGCAGTATTTT. J is TRBJ2-3 and V is TRBV28, with 13 positions matching TRBD2. The CDR3 length is 16 residues. The V segment lost 3 bases and the J segment 4 bases; nucleotides outside the gene matches: 4. CDR1 is MDHEN, CDR2 SYDVKM, per germline.

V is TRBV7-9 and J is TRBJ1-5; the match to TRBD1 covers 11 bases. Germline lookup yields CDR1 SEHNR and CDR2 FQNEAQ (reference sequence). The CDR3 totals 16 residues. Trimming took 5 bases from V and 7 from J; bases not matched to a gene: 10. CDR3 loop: CASSPTSDRGHQPQHF. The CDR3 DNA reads TGTGCCAGCAGCCCCACCTCGGACAGGGGGCACCAGCCCCAGCATTTT.

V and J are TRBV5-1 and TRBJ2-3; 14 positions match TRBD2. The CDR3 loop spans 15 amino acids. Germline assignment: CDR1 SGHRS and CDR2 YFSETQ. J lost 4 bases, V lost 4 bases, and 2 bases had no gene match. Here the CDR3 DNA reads TGCGCCAGCAGCCCGGGACTAGCGGGAGCAGATACGCAGTATTTT. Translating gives CASSPGLAGADTQYF. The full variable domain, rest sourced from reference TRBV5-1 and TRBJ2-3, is KAGVTQTPRYLIKTRGQQVTLSCSPISGHRSVSWYQQTPGQGLQFLFEYFSETQRNKGNFPGRFSGRQFSNSRSEMNVSTLELGDSALYLCASSPGLAGADTQYFGPGTRLTVL.